These 19 T cell receptor beta chains share one sample of origin, sequenced in a study of shared clonotypes between healthy human individuals. Produced via immunoSEQ multiplex PCR; TCRdb's table is partial and in-frame only. This table holds hundreds of thousands of clones, about 80% found once. Sequencing was carried out using memory CD4+ T cells sorted from blood. Subset specified: CD45RA-negative fraction. Receptors originate from a woman aged 30 to 39 in good health.

The rearrangement joins TRBV5-1 to TRBJ1-1; D remains ambiguous. V lost 2 bases and J lost 6, with 11 bases in between. The germline V gene has CDR1 SGHRS and CDR2 YFSETQ. CDR3 length: 13 residues. The CDR3 DNA reads TGCGCCAGCAGCTTAGTGGGTGAGGCTGAAGCTTTCTTT. This encodes CASSLVGEAEAFF.

Of note for this clone: Since a much larger clone is just one base distant, this may be a read error. V gene TRBV6-5 combines with J gene TRBJ1-5; tentatively, D is TRBD1 (6 bases). Germline loops: CDR1 MNHEY, CDR2 SVGAGI. V was shortened by 5 bases and J by 2 bases, with 10 bases between the two germline ends. There are 14 residues in the CDR3. DNA for the CDR3: TGTGCCAGCAGTACCCGGACAGGCAATCAGCCCCAGCATTTT. It codes for CASSTRTGNQPQHF.

The CDR3 region has the DNA TGTGCCATCAGTGGGACAGGGGGCCTCTATGGCTACACCTTC. Its protein product is CAISGTGGLYGYTF. The chain employs TRBV10-3 and TRBJ1-2, with TRBD1 matching over 11 bases. The CDR3 spans 14 residues. V dropped 4 bases and J dropped 4; count of bases not matched to a gene: 2. Germline lookup yields CDR1 ENHRY and CDR2 SYGVKD.

This clone was counted at least ten times. The chain has TRBV6-4 and TRBJ1-5; 8 bases are shared with TRBD1. The CDR3 is 15 residues long. Germline lookup yields CDR1 MRHNA and CDR2 SNTAGT. J gave up 2 bases and V 0 bases, and 0 bases lay outside the gene matches. DNA of the CDR3: TGTGCCAGCAGTGACTCGACAGGGGGCAATCAGCCCCAGCATTTT. This sequence encodes CASSDSTGGNQPQHF.

V gene TRBV11-2 combines with J gene TRBJ2-1; D gene ambiguous. Deletions cut 2 bases from V and 7 bases from J, with 9 bases between. The CDR3 has 13 amino acids. CDR1 is SGHAT and CDR2 is FQNNGV in the germline V gene. CDR3 residues: CASSLNSLNEQFF. DNA for the CDR3: TGTGCCAGCAGCTTAAACTCCCTAAATGAGCAGTTCTTC.

This clone showed up just a few times. The rearrangement joins TRBV7-8 to TRBJ1-2; unclear D gene. The CDR3 contains 16 residues. Deletions cut 5 bases from V and 0 bases from J, with 16 bases between. CDR1 and CDR2 (germline): SGHVS, FQNEAQ. The DNA of the CDR3 is TGTGCCAGCAGCCCCCAACGGATCCCCACTAACTATGGCTACACCTTC. Its protein is CASSPQRIPTNYGYTF.

This clone was seen at least ten times. The rearrangement links TRBV6-1 to TRBJ1-5; 7 nucleotides agree with TRBD1. V trimming: 5 bases; J trimming: 5 bases; junction bases outside the gene matches: 6. Germline V CDR1 and CDR2: MNHNS, SASEGT. The CDR3 is made up of 14 amino acids. In DNA, the CDR3 is TGTGCCAGCAGTCCCGGGACAGAACATCAGCCCCAGCATTTT. Its protein product is CASSPGTEHQPQHF.

As DNA, the CDR3 is TGTGCCAGCAGACACACAGGGAACACTGAAGCTTTCTTT. Translated, it gives CASRHTGNTEAFF. The rearrangement joins TRBV6-1 to TRBJ1-1, with a possible D match to TRBD1 (5 bases). Per germline, CDR1 MNHNS and CDR2 SASEGT. V gave up 6 bases and J gave up 1 base, with 9 bases separating them. CDR3 length: 13 amino acids.

The chain joins TRBV19 to TRBJ2-1, with TRBD2 matching over 7 bases. This CDR3 comprises 14 residues. V gave up 6 bases and J gave up 7 bases; unmatched junction bases: 9. CDR1 is LNHDA and CDR2 is SQIVND in the germline V gene (reference sequence). CDR3 DNA: TGTGCCAGTAGCCGACGGACTAGGGAGAATGAGCAGTTCTTC. Translating gives CASSRRTRENEQFF. Using reference TRBV19 and TRBJ2-1 for the parts outside the CDR3, the full variable domain is DGGITQSPKYLFRKEGQNVTLSCEQNLNHDAMYWYRQDPGQGLRLIYYSQIVNDFQKGDIAEGYSVSREKKESFPLTVTSAQKNPTAFYLCASSRRTRENEQFFGPGTRLTVL.

CDR3 protein: CASSLGGSSGTYNEQFF. DNA of the CDR3: TGTGCCAGCAGCTTGGGAGGTTCTAGCGGCACCTACAATGAGCAGTTCTTC. This rearrangement joins TRBV5-4 to TRBJ2-1; 7 bases are shared with TRBD2. After removal of 0 bases from V and 2 bases from J, the junction contained 8 bases not matched to a gene. Germline lookup yields CDR1 SGHNT and CDR2 YYREEE (reference sequence). The CDR3 runs 17 residues. The variable domain in full, with the rest retrieved from reference TRBV5-4 and TRBJ2-1, is ETGVTQSPTHLIKTRGQQVTLRCSSQSGHNTVSWYQQALGQGPQFIFQYYREEENGRGNFPPRFSGLQFPNYSSELNVNALELDDSALYLCASSLGGSSGTYNEQFFGPGTRLTVL.

J is TRBJ2-3 and V is TRBV19; D gene unclear. The CDR3 loop spans 13 amino acids. Germline values: CDR1 LNHDA, CDR2 SQIVND (reference sequence). Trimming removed 4 bases at V and 2 bases at J, with 7 bases between. The CDR3 is CASSKADTDTQYF. The DNA for the CDR3 is TGTGCCAGTAGTAAGGCGGACACAGATACGCAGTATTTT.

This clone occurred a few times. The V and J genes are TRBV10-2 and TRBJ1-3; no clear D gene. The germline gives CDR1 WSHSY, CDR2 SAAADI. V lost 6 bases, J lost 3 bases, and 12 bases lay in between. The CDR3 covers 14 residues. The CDR3 loop is CASRTSRDGNTIYF. DNA of the CDR3: TGCGCCAGCAGGACGTCCCGCGATGGAAACACCATATATTTT.

V usage is TRBV28 and J usage is TRBJ2-3; the D gene is possibly TRBD1 (5 bases). Germline lookup yields CDR1 MDHEN and CDR2 SYDVKM. Trimming left V 5 bases short and J 8 bases short, with 8 bases between. This CDR3 is built from 11 residues. As DNA, the CDR3 is TGTGCCAGCAGTCAAGGGGTTACGCAGTATTTT. As protein: CASSQGVTQYF.

The count of this clone is one. The V and J genes are TRBV10-2 and TRBJ2-7; D uncertain. This CDR3 is 15 amino acids long. Germline V CDR1 and CDR2: WSHSY, SAAADI. Trimming removed 6 bases from V and 0 bases from J, with 15 bases in between. CDR3 coding DNA: TGCGCCAGCAGCCCGATAAGGACCGACTCCTACGAGCAGTACTTC. It encodes CASSPIRTDSYEQYF.

The chain joins TRBV28 to TRBJ2-3, with D possibly TRBD2 on 7 matching bases. V lost 4 bases and J 5 bases, leaving 13 bases between the germline ends. Per the germline V gene, CDR1 is MDHEN and CDR2 is SYDVKM. The CDR3 is 14 residues long. The CDR3 loop is CASSSSGGRDTQYF. CDR3 in DNA: TGTGCCAGCAGTTCCTCGGGGGGCAGAGATACGCAGTATTTT.

This clone was seen many times. V and J are TRBV23-1 and TRBJ2-4; D unresolved. TRBV23-1 qualifies as an ORF whose function is uncertain. The CDR3 loop spans 8 amino acids. The V end was cut by 8 bases, the J end by 14 bases, with 7 bases between. The CDR3 bases are TGCGCCAGCGGATCCAAGTACTTC. This codes for CASGSKYF.

J is TRBJ2-1 and V is TRBV7-8; D is unresolved. The CDR3 extends over 15 amino acids. Deletions cut 6 bases from V and 0 bases from J, with 12 bases between. CDR1 is SGHVS, CDR2 FQNEAQ, per germline. CDR3 DNA sequence: TGTGCCAGCAGGTCCTTAGCCGCCTCCTACAATGAGCAGTTCTTC. Its protein is CASRSLAASYNEQFF.

The chain uses TRBV19 and TRBJ2-1; 14 bases agree with TRBD2. This CDR3 spans 17 amino acids. Per the germline V gene, CDR1 is LNHDA and CDR2 is SQIVND (reference sequence). Germline trimming cut 5 bases from V and 4 bases from J; bases unmatched to any gene: 7. CDR3 sequence (DNA): TGTGCCAGTAGTCAAAGACTAGCGGGAGGGGTTTACAATGAGCAGTTCTTC. Its translation is CASSQRLAGGVYNEQFF.

This clone was seen a single time. This chain joins TRBV5-1 and TRBJ2-2, with D perhaps matching TRBD1 (5 bases). Between the trimmed V and J ends, which lost 0 bases and 4 bases, there was a span of 10 bases. CDR1 is SGHRS, CDR2 YFSETQ, per germline. The CDR3 runs to 15 residues. For the CDR3, the DNA is TGCGCCAGCAGCTTGGGACAGTTGGCCACCGGGGAGCTGTTTTTT. Translation gives CASSLGQLATGELFF.